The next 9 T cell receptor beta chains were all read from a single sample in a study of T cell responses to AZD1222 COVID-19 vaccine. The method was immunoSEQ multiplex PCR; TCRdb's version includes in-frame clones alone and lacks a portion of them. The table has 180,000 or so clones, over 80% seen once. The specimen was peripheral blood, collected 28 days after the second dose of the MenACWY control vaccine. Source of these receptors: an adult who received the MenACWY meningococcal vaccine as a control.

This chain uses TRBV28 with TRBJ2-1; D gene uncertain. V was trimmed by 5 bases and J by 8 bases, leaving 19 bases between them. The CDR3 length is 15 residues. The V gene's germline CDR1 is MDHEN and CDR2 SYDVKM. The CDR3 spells CASSRNKGWHHEQFF. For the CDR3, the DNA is TGTGCCAGCAGTCGAAATAAAGGTTGGCACCATGAGCAGTTCTTC.

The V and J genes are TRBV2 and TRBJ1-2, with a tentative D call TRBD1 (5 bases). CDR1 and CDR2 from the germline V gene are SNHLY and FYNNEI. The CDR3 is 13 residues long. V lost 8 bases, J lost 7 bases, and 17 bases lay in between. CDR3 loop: CASRLGGDGGYTF. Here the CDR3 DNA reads TGTGCCAGCCGATTGGGAGGGGATGGTGGCTACACCTTC.

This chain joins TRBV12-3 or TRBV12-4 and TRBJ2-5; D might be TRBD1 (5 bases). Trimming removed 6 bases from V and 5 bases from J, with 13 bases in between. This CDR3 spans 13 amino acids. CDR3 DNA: TGTGCCAGCAGACCTACAGGCGGCGAGACCCAGTACTTC. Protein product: CASRPTGGETQYF.

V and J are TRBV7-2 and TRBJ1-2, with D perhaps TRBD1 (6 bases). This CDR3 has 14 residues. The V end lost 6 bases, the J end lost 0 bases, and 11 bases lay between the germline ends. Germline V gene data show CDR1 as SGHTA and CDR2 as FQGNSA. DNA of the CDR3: TGTGCCAGCAGACCCGGACAGTCTAACTATGGCTACACCTTC. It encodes CASRPGQSNYGYTF.

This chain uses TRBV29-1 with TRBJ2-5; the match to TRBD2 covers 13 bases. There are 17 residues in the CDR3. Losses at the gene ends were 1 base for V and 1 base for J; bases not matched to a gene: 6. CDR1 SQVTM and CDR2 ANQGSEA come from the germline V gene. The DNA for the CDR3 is TGCAGCGTTGAAGGGACTAGCGGGAGAGGGGTCCAAGAGACCCAGTACTTC. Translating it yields CSVEGTSGRGVQETQYF.

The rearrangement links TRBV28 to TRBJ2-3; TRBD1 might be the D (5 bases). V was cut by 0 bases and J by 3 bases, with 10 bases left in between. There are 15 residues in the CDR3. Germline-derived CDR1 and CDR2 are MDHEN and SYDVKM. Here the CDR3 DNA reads TGTGCCAGCAGTTTATGGAGCCAGGGTACAGATACGCAGTATTTT. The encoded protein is CASSLWSQGTDTQYF.

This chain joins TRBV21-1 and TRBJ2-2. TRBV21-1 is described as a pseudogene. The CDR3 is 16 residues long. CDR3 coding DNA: TGTGCCAGCAGCAAAGAGGCCCCGGATAACACCGGGGAGCTGTTTTTT. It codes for CASSKEAPDNTGELFF.

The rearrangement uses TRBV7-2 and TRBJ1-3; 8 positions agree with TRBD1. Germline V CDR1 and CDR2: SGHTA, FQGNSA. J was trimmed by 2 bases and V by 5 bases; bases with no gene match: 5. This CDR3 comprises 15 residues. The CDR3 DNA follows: TGTGCCAGCAGCCCTCTACAGGGGGCTGGAAACACCATATATTTT. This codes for CASSPLQGAGNTIYF.

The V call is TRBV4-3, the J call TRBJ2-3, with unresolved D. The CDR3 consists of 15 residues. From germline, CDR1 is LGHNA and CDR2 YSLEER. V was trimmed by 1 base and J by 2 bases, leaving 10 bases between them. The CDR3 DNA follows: TGCGCCAGCAGCCAAGCCCCAGTTGCCACAGATACGCAGTATTTT. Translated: CASSQAPVATDTQYF.